In its sample, the clone carrying this T cell receptor (beta chain) was seen a few times. Its matching antigen is unknown. The data derive from a study of cytomegalovirus exposure and HLA in healthy donors. Study-level results: Rates of TCR association differed by HLA locus in a later analysis, with DRB1 highest and HLA-C lowest. Previously analyzed data showed that most TCR beta V segments were productive at a frequency of about 87% or about 30%. The authors later found HLA-associated TCR beta chains more clonally expanded than equally common others.

Though nominally healthy at sampling, donors likely had unrecorded immune exposures. The V gene's germline CDR1 is SGHKS and CDR2 YYEKEE (reference sequence). The CDR3 sequence is 15 residues long. V lost 0 bases to trimming and J lost 2 bases, with 9 bases between them. 60 Vbeta and 13 Jbeta primers were used in PCR. Clones were sequenced by immunoSEQ multiplex PCR, and TCRdb holds only the in-frame ones, with some missing. The top ten clones hold approximately 3.7% of a sample with roughly 140,000 clones, about 76% of them seen once. The rearrangement links TRBV5-5 to TRBJ1-5; no clear D gene. Source material: PBMCs. This clonotype originated in a human donor in good health. DNA for the CDR3: TGTGCCAGCAGCTTGGCCGGGATCCGCAATCAGCCCCAGCATTTT. It yields the protein CASSLAGIRNQPQHF.